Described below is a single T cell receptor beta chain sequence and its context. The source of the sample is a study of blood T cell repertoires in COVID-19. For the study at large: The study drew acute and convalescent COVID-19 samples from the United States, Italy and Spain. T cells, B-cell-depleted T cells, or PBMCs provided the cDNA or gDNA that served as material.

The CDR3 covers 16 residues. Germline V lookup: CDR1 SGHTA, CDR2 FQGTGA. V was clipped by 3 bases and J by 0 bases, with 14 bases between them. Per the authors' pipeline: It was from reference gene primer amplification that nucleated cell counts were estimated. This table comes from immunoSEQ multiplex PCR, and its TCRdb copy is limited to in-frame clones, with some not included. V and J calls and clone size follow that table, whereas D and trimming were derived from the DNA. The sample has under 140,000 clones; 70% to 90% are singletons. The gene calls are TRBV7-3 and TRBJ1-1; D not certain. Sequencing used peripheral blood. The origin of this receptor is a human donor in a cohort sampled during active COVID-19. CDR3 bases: TGTGCCAGCAGCTTGACGGGGTGGGAGTTGAACACTGAAGCTTTCTTT. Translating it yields CASSLTGWELNTEAFF.